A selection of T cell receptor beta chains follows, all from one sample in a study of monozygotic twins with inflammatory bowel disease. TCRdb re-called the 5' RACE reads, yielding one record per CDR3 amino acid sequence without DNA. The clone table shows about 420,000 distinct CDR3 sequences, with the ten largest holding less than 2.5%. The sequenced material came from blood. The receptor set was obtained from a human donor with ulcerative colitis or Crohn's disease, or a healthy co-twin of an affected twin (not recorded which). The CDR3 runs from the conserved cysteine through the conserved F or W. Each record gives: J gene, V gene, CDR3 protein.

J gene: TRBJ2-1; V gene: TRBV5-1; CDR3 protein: CASSSTGTSGSDEQFF
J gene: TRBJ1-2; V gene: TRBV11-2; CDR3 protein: CASSPGTYYGYTF
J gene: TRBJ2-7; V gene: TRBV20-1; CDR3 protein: CSARAGVGSEQYF
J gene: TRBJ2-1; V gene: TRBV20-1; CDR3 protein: CSAHRGFPYNEQFF
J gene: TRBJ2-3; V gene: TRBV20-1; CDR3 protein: CSATRGSLVTDTQYF
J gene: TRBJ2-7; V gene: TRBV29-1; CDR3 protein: CSVFGGASNEQYF
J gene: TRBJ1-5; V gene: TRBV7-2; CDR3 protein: CASSLVGRPQHF
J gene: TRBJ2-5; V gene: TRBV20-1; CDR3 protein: CSAAGTSGPPQETQYF
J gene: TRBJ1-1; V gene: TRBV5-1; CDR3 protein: CTSSLVAALGEAFF
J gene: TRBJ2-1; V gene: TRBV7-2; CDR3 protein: CASSLVSTGGYRNEQFF
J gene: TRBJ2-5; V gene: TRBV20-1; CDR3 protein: CSSHPGGSWGETQYF
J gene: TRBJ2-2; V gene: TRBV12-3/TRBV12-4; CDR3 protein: CASTPNRDTGELFF
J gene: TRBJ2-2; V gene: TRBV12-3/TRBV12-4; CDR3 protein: CASNWDRRNTGELFF
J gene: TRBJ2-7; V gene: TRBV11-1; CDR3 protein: CASSLNPPPFQAIEQYF
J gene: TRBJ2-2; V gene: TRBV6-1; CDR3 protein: CASSERGAGELFF
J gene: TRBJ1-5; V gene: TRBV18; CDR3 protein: CASSRRRSNQPQHF
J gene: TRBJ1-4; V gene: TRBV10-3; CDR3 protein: CAISETGDGRKLFF
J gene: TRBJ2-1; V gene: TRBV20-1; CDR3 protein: CSAGATGLNNEQFF
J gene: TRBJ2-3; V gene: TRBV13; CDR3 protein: CASSLGRPDTQYF
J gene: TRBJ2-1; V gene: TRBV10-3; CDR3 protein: CATRQGEGNEQFF
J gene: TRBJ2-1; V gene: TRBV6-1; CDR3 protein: CASRRIAGGLNEQFF
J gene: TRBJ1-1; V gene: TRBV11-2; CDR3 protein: CASSLNQVRGTEAFF
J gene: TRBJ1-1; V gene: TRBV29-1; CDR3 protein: CSVGQGIMNTEAFF
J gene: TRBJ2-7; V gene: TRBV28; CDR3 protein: CASSPGGEGSYEQYF
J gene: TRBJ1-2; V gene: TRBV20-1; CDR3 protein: CSAGHTQPGDGYTF
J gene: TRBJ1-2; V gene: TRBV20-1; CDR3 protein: CSASPPDRVALMDGYTF
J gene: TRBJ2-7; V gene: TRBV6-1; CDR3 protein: CASSEYETRDEQYF
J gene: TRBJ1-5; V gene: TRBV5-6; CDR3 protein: CASSYRDQPQHF
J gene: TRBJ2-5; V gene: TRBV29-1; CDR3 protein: CSVEWQQETQYF
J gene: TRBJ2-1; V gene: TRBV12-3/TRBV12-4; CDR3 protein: CASSFSGGGNEQFF
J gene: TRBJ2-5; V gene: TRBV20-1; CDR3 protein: CSARDLDRADETQYF
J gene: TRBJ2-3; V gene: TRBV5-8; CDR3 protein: CASSLVLGSTDTQYF